This TCR beta chain was captured by sequencing in a study of CD8 T cells in ankylosing spondylitis. Study-level findings and limits: Peripheral blood held disease-linked clones only at relatively low frequency, and these were CD8+. For ankylosing spondylitis blood, a TCR beta motif of several highly homologous variants appeared characteristic. Certain motif variants had earlier appeared in reactive arthritis synovial fluid and blood.

It was by quantitative 5'-RACE with molecular barcodes that TCR beta libraries were made. TCRdb processed the 5' RACE reads anew with MiXCR; each CDR3 protein has one entry. Of fewer than 550,000 distinct CDR3 sequences listed, about 5.4% are singletons. This clonotype was counted a few times. Its antigen remains unidentified. This CDR3 is built from 12 residues. Per the germline V gene, CDR1 is DFQATT and CDR2 is SNEGSKA (reference sequence). Between the trimmed V and J ends, which lost 0 bases and 9 bases, there was a span of 9 bases. J is TRBJ2-1 and V is TRBV20-1; D remains unclear. The TCR sequence derives from a male donor with ankylosing spondylitis. Sample: blood, either unsorted or a sorted T cell fraction (not recorded which). This chain's CDR3 is CSARDMTTEQFF. As DNA, the CDR3 is TGCAGTGCTAGAGATATGACGACTGAGCAGTTCTTC.